Described below is a single TCR beta chain sequence and its context. The antigen is unknown. The CDR3 length is 15 residues. Trimming took 0 bases from V and 0 from J, leaving 7 bases between them. CDR1 is SGHRS and CDR2 is YFSETQ in the germline V gene. These data come from a study of identical twins. Study observations and caveats: It was out-of-frame TCR alpha sharing in monozygotic twins that models underestimated.

Addition of a universal primer site occurred through template switching, and cDNA carried unique molecular identifiers. TCRdb re-derived calls from the 5' RACE reads in MiXCR, one entry per CDR3 protein. The sample lists 500,000 or so distinct CDR3 sequences, roughly 21% occurring once. These data were likewise used in another study, on T cells expressing NK-cell markers. That source reports: All TCR beta repertoires analysed originated from sorted CD3+CD56+NKG2C+, CD3+CD56+NKG2C- and CD3+CD56-NKG2C+ T cells.

The chain couples TRBV5-1 to TRBJ2-1; possible D gene TRBD2, 6 bases. The receptor comes from a woman between 18 and 29 years old in good health. The material sequenced was CD4+ T cells sorted from blood. CDR3 region: CASSLVSGSYNEQFF. CDR3 sequence (DNA): TGCGCCAGCAGCTTGGTTAGCGGCTCCTACAATGAGCAGTTCTTC.